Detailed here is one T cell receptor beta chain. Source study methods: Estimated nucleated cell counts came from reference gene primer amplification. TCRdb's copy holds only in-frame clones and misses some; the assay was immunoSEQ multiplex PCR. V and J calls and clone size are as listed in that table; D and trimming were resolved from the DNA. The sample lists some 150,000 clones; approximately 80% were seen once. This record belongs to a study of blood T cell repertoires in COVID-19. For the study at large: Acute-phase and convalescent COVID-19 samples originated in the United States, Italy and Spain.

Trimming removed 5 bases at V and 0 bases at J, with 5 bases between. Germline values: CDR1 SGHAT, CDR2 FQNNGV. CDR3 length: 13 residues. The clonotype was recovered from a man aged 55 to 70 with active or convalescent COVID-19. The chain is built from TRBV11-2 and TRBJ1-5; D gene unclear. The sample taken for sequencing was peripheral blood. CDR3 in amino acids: CASSGHSNQPQHF. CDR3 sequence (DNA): TGTGCCAGCAGCGGGCATAGCAATCAGCCCCAGCATTTT.